This T cell receptor beta chain was retrieved from a study of T cells after yellow fever vaccination. This clonotype has a count of ten or more. TCRdb called the 5' RACE reads again in MiXCR, with one record for every CDR3 protein. The data hold 250,000 to 350,000 distinct CDR3 sequences, with roughly 8.7% observed a single time. This sequence was found in a man in his late teens or twenties who received the YFV17D yellow fever vaccine. Source: CD4+ T cells sorted from PBMCs, taken 5 days after the yellow fever booster vaccination.

CDR3 DNA sequence: TGTGCCAGCAGTTTATCCCGCAGGGAAGAGACCCAGTACTTC. As protein: CASSLSRREETQYF. The chain couples TRBV27 to TRBJ2-5; D may be TRBD1 (5 bases). Germline V gene lookup returns CDR1 MNHEY and CDR2 SMNVEV (reference sequence). This CDR3 has 14 amino acids. Trimming took 0 bases from V and 3 from J, leaving 8 bases between them.